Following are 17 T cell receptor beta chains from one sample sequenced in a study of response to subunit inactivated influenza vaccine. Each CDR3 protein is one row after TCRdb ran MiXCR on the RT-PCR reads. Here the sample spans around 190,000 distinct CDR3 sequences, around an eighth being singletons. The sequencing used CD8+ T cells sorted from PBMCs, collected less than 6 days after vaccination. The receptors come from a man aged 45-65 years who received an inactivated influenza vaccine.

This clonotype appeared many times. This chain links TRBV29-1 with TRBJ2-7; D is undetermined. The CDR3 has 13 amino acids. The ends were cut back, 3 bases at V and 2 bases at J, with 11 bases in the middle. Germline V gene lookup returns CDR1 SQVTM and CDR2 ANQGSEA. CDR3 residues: CSVESPDTYEQYF. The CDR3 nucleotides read TGCAGCGTTGAGTCCCCGGATACCTACGAGCAGTACTTC.

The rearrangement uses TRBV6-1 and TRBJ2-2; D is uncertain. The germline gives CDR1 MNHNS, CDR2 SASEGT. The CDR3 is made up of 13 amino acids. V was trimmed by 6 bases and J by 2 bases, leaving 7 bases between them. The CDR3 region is CASSDINTGELFF. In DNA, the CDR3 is TGTGCCAGCAGCGATATTAACACCGGGGAGCTGTTTTTT.

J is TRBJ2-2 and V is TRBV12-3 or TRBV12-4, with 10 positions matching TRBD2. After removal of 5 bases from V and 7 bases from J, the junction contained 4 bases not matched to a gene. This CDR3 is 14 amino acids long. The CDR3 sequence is CASSLTSGDGELFF. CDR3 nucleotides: TGTGCCAGCAGTCTTACTAGCGGGGACGGGGAGCTGTTTTTT.

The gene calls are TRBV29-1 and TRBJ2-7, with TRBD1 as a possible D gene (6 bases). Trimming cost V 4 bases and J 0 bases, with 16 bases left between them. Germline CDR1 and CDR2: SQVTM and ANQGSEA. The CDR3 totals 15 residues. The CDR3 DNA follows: TGCAGCGTTGTTTCCCTCGACAGGTCCTCCTACGAGCAGTACTTC. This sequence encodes CSVVSLDRSSYEQYF.

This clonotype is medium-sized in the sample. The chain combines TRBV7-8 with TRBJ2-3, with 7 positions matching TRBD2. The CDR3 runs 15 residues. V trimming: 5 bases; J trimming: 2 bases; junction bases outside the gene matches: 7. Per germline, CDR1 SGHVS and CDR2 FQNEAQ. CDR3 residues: CASSLWGGITDTQYF. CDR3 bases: TGTGCCAGCAGCCTCTGGGGGGGTATCACAGATACGCAGTATTTT.

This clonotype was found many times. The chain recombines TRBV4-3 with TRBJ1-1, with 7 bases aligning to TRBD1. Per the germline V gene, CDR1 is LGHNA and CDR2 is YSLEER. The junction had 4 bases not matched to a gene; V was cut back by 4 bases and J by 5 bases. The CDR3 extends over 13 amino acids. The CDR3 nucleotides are TGCGCCAGCAGCCCGGCAGGGGGTACTGAAGCTTTCTTT. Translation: CASSPAGGTEAFF.

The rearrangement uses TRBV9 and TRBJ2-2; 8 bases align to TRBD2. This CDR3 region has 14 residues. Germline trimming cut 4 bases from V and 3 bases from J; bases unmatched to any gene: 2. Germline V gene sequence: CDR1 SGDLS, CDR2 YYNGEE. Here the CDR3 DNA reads TGTGCCAGCAGCCCCGGGGGGGACACCGGGGAGCTGTTTTTT. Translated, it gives CASSPGGDTGELFF.

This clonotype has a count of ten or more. CDR3 in DNA: TGTGCCAGCAGCCAGGATGGTGGGGCCGAAGAGACCCAGTACTTC. Residues: CASSQDGGAEETQYF. The gene calls are TRBV3-1 and TRBJ2-5; possibly TRBD1 for D (5 bases). Germline V gene data show CDR1 as LGHDT and CDR2 as YNNKEL (reference sequence). The CDR3 totals 15 residues. Between the trimmed V and J ends, which lost 3 bases and 3 bases, there was a span of 14 bases.

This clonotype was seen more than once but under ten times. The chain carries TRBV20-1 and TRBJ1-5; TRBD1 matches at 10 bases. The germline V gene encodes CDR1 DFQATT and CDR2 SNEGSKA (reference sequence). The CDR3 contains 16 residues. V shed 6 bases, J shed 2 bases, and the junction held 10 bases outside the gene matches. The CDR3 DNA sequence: TGCAGTGCGGAAGAGACAGGGGGCCTGGGCAATCAGCCCCAGCATTTT. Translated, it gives CSAEETGGLGNQPQHF.

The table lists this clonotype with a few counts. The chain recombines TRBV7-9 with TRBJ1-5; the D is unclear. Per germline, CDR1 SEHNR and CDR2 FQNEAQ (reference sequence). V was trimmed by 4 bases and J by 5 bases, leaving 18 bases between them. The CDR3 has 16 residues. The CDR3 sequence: CASSSPGAGVHQPQHF. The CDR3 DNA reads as TGTGCCAGCAGCTCCCCGGGAGCCGGCGTACATCAGCCCCAGCATTTT.

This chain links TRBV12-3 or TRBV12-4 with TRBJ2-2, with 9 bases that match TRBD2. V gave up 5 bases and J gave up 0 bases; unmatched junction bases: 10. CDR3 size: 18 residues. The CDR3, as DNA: TGTGCCAGCAGTACCCTGTATAGCGGGGGAGCGAACACCGGGGAGCTGTTTTTT. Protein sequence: CASSTLYSGGANTGELFF.

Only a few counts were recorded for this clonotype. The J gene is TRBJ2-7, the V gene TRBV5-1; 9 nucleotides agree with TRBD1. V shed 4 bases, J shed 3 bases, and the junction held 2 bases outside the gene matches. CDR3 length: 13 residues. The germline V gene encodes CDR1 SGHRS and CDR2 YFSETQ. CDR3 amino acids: CASSMGQGYEQYF. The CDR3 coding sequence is TGCGCCAGCAGCATGGGACAGGGCTACGAGCAGTACTTC.

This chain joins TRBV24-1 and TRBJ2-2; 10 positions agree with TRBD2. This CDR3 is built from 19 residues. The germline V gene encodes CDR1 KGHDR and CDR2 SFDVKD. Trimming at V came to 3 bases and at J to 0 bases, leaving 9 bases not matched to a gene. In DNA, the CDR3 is TGTGCCACCAGTGATCGACGGACTCTAGCGGGGGCGAACACCGGGGAGCTGTTTTTT. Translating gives CATSDRRTLAGANTGELFF.

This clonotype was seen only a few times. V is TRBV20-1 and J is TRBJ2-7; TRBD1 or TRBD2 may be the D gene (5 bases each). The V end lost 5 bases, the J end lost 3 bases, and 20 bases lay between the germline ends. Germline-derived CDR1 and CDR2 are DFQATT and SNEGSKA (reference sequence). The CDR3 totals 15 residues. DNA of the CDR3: TGCAGTGCTGAGGATCCCGGGACCCCTGACTACGAGCAGTACTTC. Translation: CSAEDPGTPDYEQYF.

Here the CDR3 DNA reads TGCGCCAGCAGCCCCAGTCTGACTCGACTCGCCTACGAGCAGTACTTC. Protein: CASSPSLTRLAYEQYF. This chain links TRBV4-3 with TRBJ2-7; D gene unclear. The CDR3 length is 16 residues. Germline lookup yields CDR1 LGHNA and CDR2 YSLEER. V was clipped by 4 bases and J by 2 bases, with 18 bases between them.

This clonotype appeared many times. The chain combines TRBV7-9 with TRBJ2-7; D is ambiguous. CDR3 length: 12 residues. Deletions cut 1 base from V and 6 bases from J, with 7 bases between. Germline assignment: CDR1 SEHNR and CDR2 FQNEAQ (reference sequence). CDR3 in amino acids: CASSLGLVEQYF. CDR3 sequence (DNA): TGTGCCAGCAGCTTAGGGCTCGTCGAGCAGTACTTC.

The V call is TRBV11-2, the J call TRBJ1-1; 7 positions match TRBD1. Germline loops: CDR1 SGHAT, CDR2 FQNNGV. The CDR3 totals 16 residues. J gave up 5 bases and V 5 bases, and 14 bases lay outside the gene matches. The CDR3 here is CASSRSGGGVLTEAFF. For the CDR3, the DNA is TGTGCCAGCAGCCGCTCTGGAGGGGGCGTATTGACTGAAGCTTTCTTT.